Below, 18 T cell receptor beta chains from the same sample are listed, as sequenced in a study of T-cell memory formation after mild COVID-19. TCRdb reprocessed the 5' RACE reads via MiXCR and lists one record per CDR3 protein. The sample consists of 100,000 to 120,000 distinct CDR3 sequences, over 15% of them appearing once. Input material: PBMCs or a T cell subset sorted from them (not recorded which). Receptors were obtained from a young man who had mild COVID-19 (a few samples of this study predate the infection). Cell type and time point are not known.

This clonotype turned up a few times. V usage is TRBV14 and J usage is TRBJ2-3; possible D gene TRBD1, 5 bases. The V gene lost 0 bases and the J gene lost 3 bases, with 10 bases spanning the gap. From germline, CDR1 is SGHDN and CDR2 FVKESK. CDR3 length: 15 residues. The CDR3 region has the DNA TGTGCCAGCAGCCAAGACAGGGTATGGACAGATACGCAGTATTTT. Protein product: CASSQDRVWTDTQYF.

The chain uses TRBV24-1 and TRBJ2-2; D is undetermined. There are 11 residues in the CDR3. CDR1 is KGHDR and CDR2 is SFDVKD in the germline V gene. Trimming cost V 4 bases and J 7 bases, with 3 bases left between them. The CDR3: CATSEYGELFF. CDR3 sequence (DNA): TGTGCCACCAGTGAATACGGGGAGCTGTTTTTT.

CDR3 residues: CASSSNPYEQYV. CDR3 DNA: TGTGCCAGCAGCTCAAATCCCTACGAGCAGTACGTC. The genes are TRBV27 and TRBJ2-7; D gene uncertain. Between the trimmed V and J ends, which lost 6 bases and 2 bases, there was a span of 8 bases. There are 12 residues in the CDR3. CDR1 MNHEY and CDR2 SMNVEV come from the germline V gene (reference sequence).

The genes are TRBV12-3 or TRBV12-4 and TRBJ2-5; TRBD1 agrees at 9 bases. The J segment lost 5 bases and the V segment lost 6 bases, leaving 10 bases of the junction unmatched. The CDR3 contains 15 residues. Here the CDR3 DNA reads TGTGCCAGCAGACGCGCAACAGGGGGCCGGGAGACCCAGTACTTC. Its protein product is CASRRATGGRETQYF.

V and J are TRBV12-3 or TRBV12-4 and TRBJ1-1; 8 bases match TRBD1. The CDR3 has 14 amino acids. Trimming at V came to 5 bases and at J to 11 bases, leaving 13 bases not matched to a gene. CDR3 nucleotides: TGTGCCAGCAGTCTGACAGGGGCGGGGGGTGTTGCTTTCTTT. It yields the protein CASSLTGAGGVAFF.

This clonotype was seen ten or more times. This sequence joins TRBV2 and TRBJ2-5, with D perhaps matching TRBD1 or TRBD2 (5 bases each). There are 13 residues in the CDR3. The V gene's germline CDR1 is SNHLY and CDR2 FYNNEI. Trimming took 3 bases from V and 7 from J, leaving 12 bases between them. The CDR3 nucleotides read TGTGCCAGCAGTGACGGGGCGGCGGGGACCCAGTACTTC. Its protein is CASSDGAAGTQYF.

A few counts support this clonotype. The chain couples TRBV7-6 to TRBJ2-3; unclear D gene. The ends were cut back, 3 bases at V and 4 bases at J, with 8 bases in the middle. The CDR3 runs to 13 residues. Germline-derived CDR1 and CDR2 are SGHVS and FNYEAQ. The CDR3 nucleotides read TGTGCCAGCAGCTTGACCAGATCAGATACGCAGTATTTT. Amino acid sequence: CASSLTRSDTQYF. The entire variable domain, with the rest obtained from reference TRBV7-6 and TRBJ2-3, is as follows: GAGVSQSPRYKVTKRGQDVALRCDPISGHVSLYWYRQALGQGPEFLTYFNYEAQQDKSGLPNDRFSAERPEGSISTLTIQRTEQRDSAMYRCASSLTRSDTQYFGPGTRLTVL.

The chain employs TRBV4-3 and TRBJ1-6, with D perhaps matching TRBD1 (6 bases). Trimming shortened V by 1 base and J by 4 bases, and 20 bases separated the two germline ends. The germline V gene has CDR1 LGHNA and CDR2 YSLEER. The CDR3 length is 19 residues. This CDR3 is CASSQASYRPGTYNSPLHF. The CDR3 coding sequence is TGCGCCAGCAGCCAAGCGTCCTATCGGCCCGGGACATATAATTCACCCCTCCACTTT.

This clonotype was picked up many times. The rearrangement uses TRBV5-1 and TRBJ2-1, with D possibly TRBD2 on 6 matching bases. Germline V gene data show CDR1 as SGHRS and CDR2 as YFSETQ. V was trimmed by 4 bases and J by 9 bases, leaving 11 bases between them. The CDR3 extends over 12 amino acids. Written as DNA, the CDR3 is TGCGCCAGCAGCCTGGTGGGGGGTGAGCAGTTCTTC. This sequence encodes CASSLVGGEQFF.

V and J are TRBV7-8 and TRBJ1-2; 8 nucleotides match TRBD1. The V gene end was trimmed by 5 bases and the J gene end by 2 bases; junction bases not matched to a gene: 10. Per the germline V gene, CDR1 is SGHVS and CDR2 is FQNEAQ. The CDR3 totals 16 residues. In nucleotides, the CDR3 is TGTGCCAGCAGCCCTGCCGGGACAGGAGAAAACTATGGCTACACCTTC. This codes for CASSPAGTGENYGYTF.

This clonotype was seen a handful of times. The chain employs TRBV20-1 and TRBJ2-3, with 10 bases identical to TRBD2. J lost 3 bases, V lost 4 bases, and 4 bases had no gene match. Germline CDR1 is DFQATT and CDR2 is SNEGSKA (reference sequence). CDR3 size: 14 residues. Here the CDR3 DNA reads TGCAGTGCTATACTAGCGGGGTCGACAGATACGCAGTATTTT. This sequence encodes CSAILAGSTDTQYF.

This clonotype was counted a few times. The chain employs TRBV7-7 and TRBJ2-5, with D perhaps given as TRBD1 or TRBD2 (6 bases each). Germline V lookup: CDR1 SSHAT, CDR2 FNYEAQ (reference sequence). This CDR3 comprises 16 residues. Between the trimmed V and J ends, which lost 5 bases and 4 bases, there was a span of 20 bases. The DNA for the CDR3 is TGTGCCAGCAGCCTTTTGGGGGCCCGGGAGCGAGAGACCCAGTACTTC. This codes for CASSLLGARERETQYF.

This clonotype was observed a few times. This chain connects TRBV3-1 to TRBJ2-5; TRBD2 matches 8 bases. The CDR3 totals 16 residues. Germline CDR1 LGHDT, CDR2 YNNKEL (reference sequence). With 4 bases clipped from V and 5 bases from J, the junction kept 12 bases outside the gene matches. CDR3: CASSPLGTGGPETQYF. The CDR3 DNA sequence: TGTGCCAGCAGCCCCCTCGGTACGGGGGGGCCGGAGACCCAGTACTTC.

This clonotype was picked up a small number of times. The rearrangement links TRBV20-1 to TRBJ2-5; TRBD1 or TRBD2 may be the D gene (5 bases each). The CDR3 sequence is 13 residues long. Trimming removed 5 bases at V and 5 bases at J, with 15 bases between. The germline V gene has CDR1 DFQATT and CDR2 SNEGSKA (reference sequence). The CDR3 here is CSAPWGISETQYF. CDR3 in DNA: TGCAGTGCTCCGTGGGGGATATCTGAGACCCAGTACTTC.

V usage is TRBV5-6 and J usage is TRBJ1-5; D is undetermined. Germline lookup yields CDR1 SGHDT and CDR2 YYEEEE. Trimming took off 1 base at V and 4 bases at J, with 15 bases between the two ends. The CDR3 has 16 amino acids. This CDR3 is CASSLSGVIRNQPQHF. The CDR3, as DNA: TGTGCCAGCAGCTTGTCGGGTGTGATTCGGAATCAGCCCCAGCATTTT.

This chain links TRBV18 with TRBJ1-2, with TRBD1 matching over 7 bases. CDR3 size: 17 residues. V was clipped by 3 bases and J by 6 bases; unmatched bases: 16. Germline CDR1 reads KGHSH; CDR2 reads LQKENI. The CDR3 loop reads CASSPRTGPFAANGYTF. The CDR3 DNA reads as TGTGCCAGCTCACCTCGGACAGGCCCCTTTGCGGCGAATGGCTACACCTTC.

This clonotype was seen more than once but under ten times. The chain employs TRBV30 and TRBJ1-2; the D gene is possibly TRBD1 (5 bases). The CDR3 loop spans 11 amino acids. Germline loops: CDR1 GTSNPN, CDR2 SVGIG (reference sequence). Deletions cut 1 base from V and 7 bases from J, with 7 bases between. In nucleotides, the CDR3 is TGTGCCTGGAGTGAAGGGGTTGGCTACACCTTC. It encodes CAWSEGVGYTF.

The rearrangement uses TRBV7-9 and TRBJ1-1; D uncertain. CDR1 and CDR2 from the germline V gene are SEHNR and FQNEAQ (reference sequence). CDR3 length: 15 amino acids. V was trimmed by 5 bases and J by 4 bases, leaving 17 bases between them. The chain's CDR3 is CASSPKIRVGTEAFF. CDR3 DNA sequence: TGTGCCAGCAGCCCAAAAATCCGAGTAGGCACTGAAGCTTTCTTT.